This entry describes one T cell receptor beta chain. No antigen is known for it. One base away there is no much larger clone; base qualities are not given. The source of the sample is a study of blood T cells in healthy people across ages (dated by TCRdb to between 2015 and 2017). At the level of the whole study: Template switching captured roughly one uniquely barcoded TCR beta cDNA molecule per two T cells in model experiments. Using deep sequencing normalized with unique cDNA molecular identifiers, the study measured how TCR beta repertoire diversity changes with age. The donors were split into four age groups: young (average around 15 years), middle-aged (about 40), aged (more than 60) and long-lived (approximately 89). Using the same blood draw, the study looked at two additional independent replicas of 1 million unique cDNA reads for two donors, one aged 18 to 30 and the other aged 80 or older. To avoid experimental bias, donors of different ages were distributed randomly across sequencing lanes.

The library came from 5' RACE. TCRdb names Illumina HiSeq 2500 as the instrument used. A second PCR of about 6 to 11 cycles was run with a J-beta primer mix and a sample-barcoded 5' primer. A unique molecular identifier was introduced onto each TCR beta cDNA molecule by a template-switch 5' adaptor carrying 12 random nucleotides. At least 3 million CDR3-containing paired-end reads were obtained from each sample. All of the RNA was converted into first-strand cDNA using the Mint cDNA synthesis kit, with a TRBC-specific oligonucleotide serving as the primer. Following uracil-DNA glycosylase treatment, all cDNA underwent a first 18-cycle PCR with the universal primers M1SS and BC2_uni_R. In the paper's pipeline: For normalization, 1 million high-quality reads, each with a distinct molecular identifier, were randomly selected from each sample. Instead of being binned into consensus sequences, reads that shared molecular identifiers were thrown out. MiTCR, with a Q25 quality threshold and the strictest error-elimination algorithm, was used for CDR3 identification, clonotype clustering and error correction. A nonparametric unseen species model using Euler transformation provided a lower-bound estimate of total TCR beta diversity. The public reads were reanalyzed by TCRdb: fastp trimming at Q25, MiXCR alignment, in-frame beta chains only. Identical CDR3 protein sequences are pooled into one entry, listed with their most common genes and DNA. The V and J calls were not made by the authors but by TCRdb's processing. Counted in this sample were a few hundred thousand distinct CDR3 sequences; roughly half of them appeared once. The top ten hold roughly 51% of the sample.

Systemically healthy Caucasian individuals from Russia, some 36 in total and aged roughly 6 to 100 years, were included as donors. Approximately 9.3 milliliters of peripheral blood were collected from each donor into EDTA-treated Vacutainer tubes. PBMCs were isolated by Ficoll-Paque density-gradient centrifugation, with at least 6.5 million obtained per sample. Total RNA was extracted from PBMCs with Trizol reagent, with at least 6 micrograms obtained per sample. The percentages of naive CD45RAhigh/CD27high T cells were determined by flow cytometry on a PBMC aliquot from every donor. From its cysteine to its phenylalanine, the CDR3 spans 14 amino acids. This entry keeps only the CDR3 DNA: 42 bases, framed from base 1. Taken from the germline V gene, the CDR1 and CDR2 loops are SGHRS and YFSETQ. V is trimmed back by 2 bases and J by 5 bases, and the junction contains 6 bases that no gene match accounts for.

Summary of the overall study and its limitations: Because donor CMV infection status was unknown, age-related changes in expanded clonotypes were potentially confounded. Estimates of total diversity based on one million sequenced T cells were considered lower bounds and underestimates. Bulk unsorted PBMC profiling prevented conclusive comparison of naive and antigen-experienced compartments. The long-lived group showed more naive CD4+ T cells, fewer expanded clones and increased TCR diversity than the aged group, suggesting age selection. There was a strong correlation between observed TCR beta diversity and the percentage of naive T cells measured by flow cytometry. As age increased, observed TCR beta diversity per million T cells dropped in a roughly linear way, and a significant reduction was already evident by age 40.

The V and J segments used are TRBV5-1 and TRBJ2-7, and 8 junction bases match TRBD2. Sequencing was carried out using blood. The source is a man between 60 and 70 years old in good health. CDR3 reads: CASSLAGDPDEQYF. In nucleotide form, the sequence is TGCGCCAGCAGCTTAGCGGGAGACCCCGACGAGCAGTACTTC.